This TCR beta chain derives from a study of shared clonotypes between healthy human individuals. TCRdb keeps only in-frame clones here, not all; method: immunoSEQ multiplex PCR. Among 2 million to 3 million clones listed, 80% to 95% were seen once. V lost 1 base to trimming and J lost 3 bases; unmatched junction nucleotides: 5. The CDR3 contains 17 residues. Germline values: CDR1 LGHNT, CDR2 FRNRAP. Sequencing was carried out using naive CD4+ T cells from PBMCs. As for subset: CD45RA+ positively selected. The receptor was derived from a young man in good health. Some clones in this sample may be carry-over from other donors' samples. The chain recombines TRBV12-5 with TRBJ2-3; 12 bases are a match to TRBD2. The CDR3 sequence: CASGLDPTSGRTDTQYF. CDR3 DNA sequence: TGTGCTAGTGGTTTGGACCCGACTAGCGGGAGAACAGATACGCAGTATTTT.